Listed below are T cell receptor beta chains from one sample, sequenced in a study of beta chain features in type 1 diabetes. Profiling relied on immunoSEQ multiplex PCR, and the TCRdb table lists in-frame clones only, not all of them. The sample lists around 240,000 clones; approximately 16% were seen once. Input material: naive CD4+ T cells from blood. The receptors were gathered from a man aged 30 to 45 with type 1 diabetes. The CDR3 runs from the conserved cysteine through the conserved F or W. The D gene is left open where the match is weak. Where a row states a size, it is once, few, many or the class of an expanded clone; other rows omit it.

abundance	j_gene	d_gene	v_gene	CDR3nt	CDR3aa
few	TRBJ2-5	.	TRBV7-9	TGTGCCAGCACCACGGACGGCTATACAGAGACCCAGTACTTC	CASTTDGYTETQYF
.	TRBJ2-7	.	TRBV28	TGTGCCAGCAGTTCGTCTCAGACATTCAGGGGATTCTACGAGCAGTACTTC	CASSSSQTFRGFYEQYF
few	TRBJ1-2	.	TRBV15	TGTGCCACCAGCCGGGAAAACTATGGCTACACCTTC	CATSRENYGYTF
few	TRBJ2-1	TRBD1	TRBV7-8	TGTGCCAGTTACAGGGGTTCCAGCAACAATGAGCAGTTCTTC	CASYRGSSNNEQFF
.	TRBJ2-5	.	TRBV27	TGTGCCAGCAGCTGGGGAGACAGAGATCAAGAGACCCAGTACTTC	CASSWGDRDQETQYF
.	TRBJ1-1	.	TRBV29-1	TGCAGCGCCAGAAACAGGTTAGCGAACACTGAAGCTTTCTTT	CSARNRLANTEAFF
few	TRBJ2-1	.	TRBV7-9	TGTGCCAGCAGCTTAAACTTTGGCGAGCAGTTCTTC	CASSLNFGEQFF
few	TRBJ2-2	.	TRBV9	TGTGCCAGCAGCGTAAGTACGTCGACCACCGGGGAGCTGTTTTTT	CASSVSTSTTGELFF
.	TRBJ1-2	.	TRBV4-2	TGTGCCAGCAGCCAAGCCCGTGGGGGCTCGGGAGGCTACACCTTC	CASSQARGGSGGYTF
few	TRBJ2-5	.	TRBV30	TGTGCCTGGAGGGGGGGGGCGCAGGAGACCCAGTACTTC	CAWRGGAQETQYF
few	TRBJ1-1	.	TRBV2	TGTGCCAGCAGTCAGGGAGTAAACACTGAAGCTTTCTTT	CASSQGVNTEAFF
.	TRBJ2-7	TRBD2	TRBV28	TGTGCCAGCAGGACCGGGACTAGCCTTAGCGAGCAGTACTTC	CASRTGTSLSEQYF
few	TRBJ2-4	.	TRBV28	TGTGCCAGCAGGCCCCAGGCAGCAGGGGAAAACATTCAGTACTTC	CASRPQAAGENIQYF
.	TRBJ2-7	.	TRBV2	TGTGCCAGCCGACGGGAGATAGGGTACGAGCAGTACTTC	CASRREIGYEQYF
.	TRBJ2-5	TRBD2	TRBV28	TGTGCCAGCAGTATGCGGACTAGCGGGAGAGAGACCCAGTACTTC	CASSMRTSGRETQYF
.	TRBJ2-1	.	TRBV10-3	TGTGCCATCAGAGAACAGCGGATGGGAGATGAGCAGTTCTTC	CAIREQRMGDEQFF
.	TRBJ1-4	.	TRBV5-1	TGCGCCAGCAGCTTAATGGACAGTAATGAAAAACTGTTTTTT	CASSLMDSNEKLFF
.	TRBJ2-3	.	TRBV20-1	TGCAATAGCGGCGGTATTAATACGCAGTATTTT	CNSGGINTQYF
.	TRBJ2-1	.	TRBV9	TGTGCCAGCAGCGCCCGCGGGACCTACAATGAGCAGTTCTTC	CASSARGTYNEQFF
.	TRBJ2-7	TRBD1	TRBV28	TGTGCCAGCGGGACAGGGGTTGGCTACGAGCAGTACTTC	CASGTGVGYEQYF
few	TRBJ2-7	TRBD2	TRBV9	TGTGCCAGCAGCGAGGGGCTAGCGGGATCTTTTTACGAGCAGTACTTC	CASSEGLAGSFYEQYF
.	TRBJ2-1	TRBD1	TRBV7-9	TGTGCCAGCAGCCCCCAGGGGGCTTGGGAGCAGTTCTTC	CASSPQGAWEQFF
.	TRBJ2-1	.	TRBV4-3	TGCGCCAGCAGCCAAGTTAAAGGCGATGAGCAGTTCTTC	CASSQVKGDEQFF
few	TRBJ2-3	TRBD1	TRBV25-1	TGTGCCAGCAGTCGGACAGGGAGGACAGATACGCAGTATTTT	CASSRTGRTDTQYF
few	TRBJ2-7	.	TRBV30	TGTGCCTGGAGTCGGGGACGGACCTACGAGCAGTACTTC	CAWSRGRTYEQYF
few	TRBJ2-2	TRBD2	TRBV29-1	TGCAGCGTTGCTCGGCAGGGAGGGACCGGGGAGCTGTTTTTT	CSVARQGGTGELFF
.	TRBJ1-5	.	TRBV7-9	TGTGCCAGCAGTTCCAGCGGGGCCCGGCCCCAGCATTTT	CASSSSGARPQHF
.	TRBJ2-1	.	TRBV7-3	TGTGCCAGCAGCGAGGGACCACCAAATGAGCAGTTCTTC	CASSEGPPNEQFF
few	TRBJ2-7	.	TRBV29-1	TGCAGCGTAGACGAGCAGTACTTC	CSVDEQYF
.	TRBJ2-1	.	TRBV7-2	TGTGCCAGCAGCCCAGGAGGGGGATACAATGAGCAGTTCTTC	CASSPGGGYNEQFF
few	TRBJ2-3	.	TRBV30	TGTGCCTGGAGTCCCACAGATACGCAGTATTTT	CAWSPTDTQYF
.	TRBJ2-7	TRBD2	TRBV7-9	TGTGCCAGCAGCCTTACTGGCGGGAGTTCCTACGAGCAGTACTTC	CASSLTGGSSYEQYF
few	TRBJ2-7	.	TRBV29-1	TGCAGCGTTTCCCCGACCGATACGAGGCAGTACTTC	CSVSPTDTRQYF
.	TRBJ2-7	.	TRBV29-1	TGCAGCGTTGATTGGACTAATCCCCTATCCTACGAGCAGTACTTC	CSVDWTNPLSYEQYF
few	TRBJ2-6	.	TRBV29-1	TGCAGCGTGCCGGGACGGGACACCTCTGGGGCCAACGTCCTGACTTTC	CSVPGRDTSGANVLTF
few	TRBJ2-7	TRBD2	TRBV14	TGTGCCAGCAGACCTAGCGGGAGCTCCTACGAGCAGTACTTC	CASRPSGSSYEQYF
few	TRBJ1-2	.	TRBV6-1	TGTGCCAGCAGTGCGGCAGGGACCTATGGCTACACCTTC	CASSAAGTYGYTF
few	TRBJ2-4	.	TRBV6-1	TGTGCCAGCAGTGAAGCTGGGGTACTCGGAACCATTCAGTACTTC	CASSEAGVLGTIQYF
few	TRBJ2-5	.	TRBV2	TGTGCCAGCAGGGCCGCCGAGACCCAGTACTTC	CASRAAETQYF
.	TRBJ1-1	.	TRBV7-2	TGTGCCAGCAGCCCCCGAACAGGGTTGGGCACTGAAGCTTTCTTT	CASSPRTGLGTEAFF
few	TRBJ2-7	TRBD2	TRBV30	TGTGCCTGGAGATCAGCGGGGCCCAGTTTGGAGCAGTACTTC	CAWRSAGPSLEQYF
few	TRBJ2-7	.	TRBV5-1	TGCGCCAGCAGCCTGGACACTTACGAGCAGTACTTC	CASSLDTYEQYF
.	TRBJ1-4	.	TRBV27	TGTGCCAGCAGCGCAAGGCCCGGGACTTTTAATGAAAAACTGTTTTTT	CASSARPGTFNEKLFF
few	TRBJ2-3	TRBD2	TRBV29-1	TGCAGCGTCTATAGCGGGAGCGGCTCAGATACGCAGTATTTT	CSVYSGSGSDTQYF
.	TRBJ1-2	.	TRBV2	TGTGCCAGCAGCTTCTCCCTGACTGTTGGCTACACCTTC	CASSFSLTVGYTF
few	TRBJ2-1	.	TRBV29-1	TGCAGCGTTGATTCGGGGTTTAATGAGCAGTTCTTC	CSVDSGFNEQFF
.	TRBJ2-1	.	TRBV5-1	TGCGCCAGCAGCTTGCTGGGTGGGGTTAATGAGCAGTTCTTC	CASSLLGGVNEQFF
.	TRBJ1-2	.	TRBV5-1	TGCGCCAGCAGCTTGGGAGGGGATTATGGCTACACCTTC	CASSLGGDYGYTF
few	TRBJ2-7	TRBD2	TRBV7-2	TGTGCCAGCAGCTCTCCCGTCCGGCGGGGGGGCTACGAGCAGTACTTC	CASSSPVRRGGYEQYF
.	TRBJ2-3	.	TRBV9	TGTGCCAGCAGCGTAGTGGGGCAGCATACGCAGTATTTT	CASSVVGQHTQYF
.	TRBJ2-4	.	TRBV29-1	TGCAGCGTTAGGAGGGGAGCCAAAAACATTCAGTACTTC	CSVRRGAKNIQYF
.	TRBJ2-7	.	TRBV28	TGTGCCAGCAGCCCACCTCACTACGAGCAGTACTTC	CASSPPHYEQYF
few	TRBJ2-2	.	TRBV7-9	TGTGCCCGTAACCGGGACACTTTTAACACCGGGGAGCTGTTTTTT	CARNRDTFNTGELFF
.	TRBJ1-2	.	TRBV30	TGTGCCTGGATCGAGGACCGGAAAATGAACTATGGCTACACCTTC	CAWIEDRKMNYGYTF
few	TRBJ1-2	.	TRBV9	TGTGCCAGCAGCGTACAGGGAACATATGGCTACACCTTC	CASSVQGTYGYTF
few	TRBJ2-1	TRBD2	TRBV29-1	TGCAGCGTTGACCCGGCGGGAGGGCCGGGCAATGAGCAGTTCTTC	CSVDPAGGPGNEQFF
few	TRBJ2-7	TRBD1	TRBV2	TGTGCCAGCAGTGGAGACAGGGCCGGCGAGCAGTACTTC	CASSGDRAGEQYF
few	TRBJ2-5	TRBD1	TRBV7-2	TGTGCCAGCAGCTGGACAGGAGCTTTCCAAGAGACCCAGTACTTC	CASSWTGAFQETQYF
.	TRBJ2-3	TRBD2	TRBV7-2	TGTGCCAGCACCCTACTAGCGGGAGTGGTGGATACGCAGTATTTT	CASTLLAGVVDTQYF